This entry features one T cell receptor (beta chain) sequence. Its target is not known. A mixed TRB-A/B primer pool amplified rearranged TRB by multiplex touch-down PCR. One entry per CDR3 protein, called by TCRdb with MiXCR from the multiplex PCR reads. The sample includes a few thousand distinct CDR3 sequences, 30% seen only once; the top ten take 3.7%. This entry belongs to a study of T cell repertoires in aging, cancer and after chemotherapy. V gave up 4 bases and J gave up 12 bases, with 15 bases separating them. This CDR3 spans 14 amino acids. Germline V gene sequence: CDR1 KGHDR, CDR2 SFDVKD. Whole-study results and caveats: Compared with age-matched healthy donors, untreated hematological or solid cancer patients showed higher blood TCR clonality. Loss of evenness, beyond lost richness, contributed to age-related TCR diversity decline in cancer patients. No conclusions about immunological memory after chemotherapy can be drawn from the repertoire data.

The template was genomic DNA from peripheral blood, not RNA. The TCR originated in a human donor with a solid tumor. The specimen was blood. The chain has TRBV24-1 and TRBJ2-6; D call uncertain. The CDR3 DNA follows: TGTGCCACCAGTGACCCCCTCGCAGCTGGCGTCCTGACTTTC. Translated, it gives CATSDPLAAGVLTF.